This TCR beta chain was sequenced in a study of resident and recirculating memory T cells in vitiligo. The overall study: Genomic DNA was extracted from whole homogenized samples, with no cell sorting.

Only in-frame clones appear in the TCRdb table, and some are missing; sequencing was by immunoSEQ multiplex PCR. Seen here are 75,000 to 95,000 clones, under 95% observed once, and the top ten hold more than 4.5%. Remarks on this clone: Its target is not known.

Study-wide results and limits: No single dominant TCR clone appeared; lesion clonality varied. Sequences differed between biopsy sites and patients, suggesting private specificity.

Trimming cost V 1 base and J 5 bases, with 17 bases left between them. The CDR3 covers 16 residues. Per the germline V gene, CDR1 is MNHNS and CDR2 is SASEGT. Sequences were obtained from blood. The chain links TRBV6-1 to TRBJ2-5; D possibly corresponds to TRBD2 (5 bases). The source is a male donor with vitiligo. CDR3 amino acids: CASSEEAGGYLETQYF. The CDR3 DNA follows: TGTGCCAGCAGTGAAGAGGCAGGAGGATATTTGGAGACCCAGTACTTC.